This paragraph reports one T cell receptor beta chain. This sample was taken from a study of blood T cell repertoires in COVID-19. Study overall: Spain, Italy and the United States supplied samples that represented acute and convalescent COVID-19. T cells, B-cell-depleted T cells, or PBMCs provided the cDNA or gDNA that served as material.

In the original workflow: Amplification of reference gene primers was used by the study to estimate nucleated cell counts. Assay: immunoSEQ multiplex PCR; the TCRdb copy retains only in-frame clones and omits some. That table gives V, J and clone size, and the DNA gave D and trimming. Seen here are about 480,000 clones, 75% to 90% observed once, and the top ten hold 4% to 5.5%. The CDR3 is 13 amino acids. The germline V gene encodes CDR1 LGHNT and CDR2 FRNRAP. Between the trimmed V and J ends, which lost 5 bases and 6 bases, there was a span of 14 bases. The sequence was obtained from a woman in her twenties or thirties with acute or convalescent COVID-19. The chain has TRBV12-5 and TRBJ2-7, with D maybe TRBD1 (6 bases). The source material was peripheral blood. CDR3 region: CASGPAGEFEQYF. The CDR3 DNA sequence: TGTGCTAGTGGTCCGGCAGGGGAGTTCGAGCAGTACTTC.